A single TCR beta chain is shown here with its context. This clonotype was detected ten times or more. What antigen it recognizes has not been identified. No much larger clone is present one base from it, and per-base qualities are unavailable. This sample was sequenced with an Illumina HiSeq 2500. Quantitative 5'-RACE with molecular barcodes was used to prepare TCR beta libraries. Under the source paper's analysis protocol: A new computational method, built on a probabilistic model of VDJ rearrangement, was used to identify disease-linked TCR variants. TCRdb's own reprocessing of the public reads used fastp at Q25 and MiXCR and kept productive beta chains. Rows are unified per CDR3 protein, each entry keeping the most common DNA and genes. Here the V and J calls rest on TCRdb's processing, not on the authors' analysis. The sample table lists 110,000 to 150,000 distinct CDR3 sequences, approximately 9.2% of them with a count of one. Under 7.5% of the sample comes from the top ten.

This entry is derived from a study of CD8 T cells in ankylosing spondylitis (TCRdb year 2017). Regarding the research as a whole: The study set out to find disease-linked TCR variants by profiling T cell receptor beta repertoires in ankylosing spondylitis patients and healthy donors. The full study cohort comprised roughly 24 ankylosing spondylitis patients and 85 to 120 healthy donors. Peripheral blood was sampled, and synovial fluid was also collected from ankylosing spondylitis patients. General study outcomes and caveats: According to the report, matched synovial fluid samples from ankylosing spondylitis patients were significantly enriched for the disease-linked clones. A CD8+ phenotype was shown by the disease-linked clones, which were found at relatively low frequencies in peripheral blood. A TCR beta motif of several highly homologous amino acid variants appeared characteristic of blood from ankylosing spondylitis patients. Some of the motif variants had been reported before in the synovial fluid and blood of reactive arthritis patients, a finding that suggests common disease-initiation mechanisms.

CDR1 is given as MDHEN and CDR2 as SYDVKM, both from the germline V gene. Trimming takes 4 bases off V and 8 bases off J; junction bases not matched to a gene: 16. The cysteine opens and the phenylalanine closes a CDR3 of 19 amino acids. Just CDR3 DNA is preserved here, 57 bases in frame from base 1. Synovial fluid samples were matched to blood samples from the same ankylosing spondylitis patients. The source of this sequence is a male donor with ankylosing spondylitis. The sample taken for sequencing was synovial fluid, either unsorted or a sorted T cell fraction (not recorded which). The receptor chain draws on TRBV28 and TRBJ2-3; 15 bases in between match TRBD2. The CDR3 has the sequence CASSYSTSGTSGRSGTQYF. The DNA reads TGTGCCAGCAGTTACTCAACCTCCGGGACTAGCGGGAGGTCGGGTACGCAGTATTTT.